Each of the 8 T cell receptor beta chains below was sequenced from the same sample in a study of memory CD4+ T cells and cytomegalovirus serostatus (dated by TCRdb to about 2019). A FACSAria II was used to sort memory CD4+ T cells, defined as single viable CD3+CD4+CD8-CD45RO+ cells. The library came from the immunoSEQ multiplex PCR assay. Sourced from immuneACCESS, this table was stored by TCRdb with only in-frame sequences that have V and J called. A share of the clones is absent; for the studies checked, an unresolved V gene accounts for under half, and the remainder has no known explanation. The sample table holds around 50,000 clones, of which around 80% were seen once. Roughly 1% of the sample rests with the top ten. Source material: memory CD4+ T cells from blood. All receptors derive from an adult in good health and CMV-seronegative.

The chain uses TRBV7-2 and TRBJ1-5; TRBD1 might be the D (5 bases). V dropped 1 base and J dropped 7 bases, with 8 bases sitting between them. CDR3 length: 13 amino acids. CDR1 and CDR2 (germline): SGHTA, FQGNSA. The CDR3 here is CASSLGDYQPQHF. In DNA form, the CDR3 reads TGTGCCAGCAGCTTAGGGGACTACCAGCCCCAGCATTTT. Based on the CDR3 plus reference TRBV7-2 and TRBJ1-5, the full variable domain is GAGVSQSPSNKVTEKGKDVELRCDPISGHTALYWYRQSLGQGLEFLIYFQGNSAPDKSGLPSDRFSAERTGGSVSTLTIQRTQQEDSAVYLCASSLGDYQPQHFGDGTRLSIL.

The rearrangement uses TRBV7-6 and TRBJ1-1, with no clear D. CDR3 length equals 13 residues. With 5 bases removed from V and 0 bases from J, the gap between germline ends came to 7 bases. Per the germline V gene, CDR1 is SGHVS and CDR2 is FNYEAQ. The CDR3 here is CASSADLNTEAFF. The CDR3 DNA is TGTGCCAGCAGCGCCGACCTGAACACTGAAGCTTTCTTT.

The chain links TRBV19 to TRBJ1-1; D is unresolved. CDR1 and CDR2 (germline): LNHDA, SQIVND (reference sequence). V shed 8 bases and J shed 8 bases, with 12 bases lying between them. This CDR3 is built from 11 residues. DNA of the CDR3: TGTGCCAGTCGACACACGGCCGAAGCTTTCTTT. Amino acid sequence: CASRHTAEAFF.

The chain employs TRBV10-1 and TRBJ2-5, with D possibly TRBD1 on 5 matching bases. Between the trimmed V and J ends, which lost 2 bases and 2 bases, there was a span of 9 bases. Looked up from germline, CDR1 is WNHNN and CDR2 is SYGVQD (reference sequence). CDR3 size: 14 residues. The CDR3 DNA follows: TGCGCCAGCAGTGAGGGCAGGGTGCAAGAGACCCAGTACTTC. Translated, it gives CASSEGRVQETQYF.

This chain uses TRBV11-2 with TRBJ1-2; D is unclear. V lost 0 bases and J lost 4, with 9 bases in between. The germline V gene has CDR1 SGHAT and CDR2 FQNNGV. The length of the CDR3 is 14 residues. CDR3 nucleotides: TGTGCCAGCAGCTTAGAGCCATCTCCCTATGGCTACACCTTC. This encodes CASSLEPSPYGYTF.

The J gene is TRBJ2-7, the V gene TRBV18; tentatively, D is TRBD2 (5 bases). The germline gives CDR1 KGHSH, CDR2 LQKENI. This CDR3 spans 15 amino acids. Trimming removed 3 bases from V and 0 bases from J, with 12 bases in between. This chain's CDR3 is CASSPSEGSSYEQYF. DNA of the CDR3: TGTGCCAGCTCACCGTCCGAGGGATCCTCCTACGAGCAGTACTTC.

The CDR3, as DNA: TGTGCCAGCAGTTTACTCAGGACTGAAGCTTTCTTT. As protein: CASSLLRTEAFF. The rearrangement joins TRBV28 to TRBJ1-1, with no clear D. From germline, CDR1 is MDHEN and CDR2 SYDVKM. CDR3 length equals 12 residues. Trimming pared 2 bases from V and 5 bases from J, leaving 6 bases between.

This chain joins TRBV9 and TRBJ2-1, with D possibly being TRBD2 (6 bases). The CDR3 extends over 15 amino acids. Germline V gene data show CDR1 as SGDLS and CDR2 as YYNGEE. Trimming shortened V by 0 bases and J by 5 bases, and 12 bases separated the two germline ends. CDR3 sequence reads: CASSVVVSGNNEQFF. In DNA form, the CDR3 reads TGTGCCAGCAGCGTAGTCGTTAGCGGAAACAATGAGCAGTTCTTC.